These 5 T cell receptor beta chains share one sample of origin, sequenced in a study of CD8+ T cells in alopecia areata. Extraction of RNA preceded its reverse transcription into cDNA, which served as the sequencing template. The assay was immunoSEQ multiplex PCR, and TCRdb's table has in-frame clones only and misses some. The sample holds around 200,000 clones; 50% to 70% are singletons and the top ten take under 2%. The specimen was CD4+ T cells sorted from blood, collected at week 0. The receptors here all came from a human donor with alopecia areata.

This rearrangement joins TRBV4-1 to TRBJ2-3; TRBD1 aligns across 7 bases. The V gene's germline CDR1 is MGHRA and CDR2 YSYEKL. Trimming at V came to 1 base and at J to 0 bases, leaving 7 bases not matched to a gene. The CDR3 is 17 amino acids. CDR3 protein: CASSQVMGQSSTDTQYF. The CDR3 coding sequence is TGCGCCAGCAGCCAAGTCATGGGACAGAGTAGCACAGATACGCAGTATTTT.

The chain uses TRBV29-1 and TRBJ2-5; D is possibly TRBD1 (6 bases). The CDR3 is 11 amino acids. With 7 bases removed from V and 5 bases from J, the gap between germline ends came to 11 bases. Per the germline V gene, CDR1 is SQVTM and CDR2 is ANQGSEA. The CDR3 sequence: CSGTGWETQYF. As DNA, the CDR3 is TGCAGCGGAACAGGGTGGGAGACCCAGTACTTC.

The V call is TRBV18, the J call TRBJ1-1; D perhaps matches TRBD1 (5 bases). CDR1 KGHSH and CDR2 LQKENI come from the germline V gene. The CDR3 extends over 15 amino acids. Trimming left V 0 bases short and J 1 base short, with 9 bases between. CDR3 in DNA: TGTGCCAGCTCACCACCTCTTACAGGGAACACTGAAGCTTTCTTT. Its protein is CASSPPLTGNTEAFF.

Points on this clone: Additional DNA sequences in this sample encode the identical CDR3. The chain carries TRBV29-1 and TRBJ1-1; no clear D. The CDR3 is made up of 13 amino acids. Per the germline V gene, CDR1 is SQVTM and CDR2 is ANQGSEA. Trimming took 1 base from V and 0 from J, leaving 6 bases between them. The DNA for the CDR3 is TGCAGCGTTGAAGGGAGACTGAACACTGAAGCTTTCTTT. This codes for CSVEGRLNTEAFF.

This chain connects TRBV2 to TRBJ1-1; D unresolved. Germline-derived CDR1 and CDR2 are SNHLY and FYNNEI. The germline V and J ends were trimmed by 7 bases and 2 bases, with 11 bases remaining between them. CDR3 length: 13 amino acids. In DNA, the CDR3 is TGTGCCAGCAAAAGCGAGGGAAACACTGAAGCTTTCTTT. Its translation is CASKSEGNTEAFF.